This T cell receptor beta chain comes out of a study of CD8 T cells in Susac syndrome. General study findings and limits: The authors found no clonal expansion in Susac syndrome CD4+ T cell repertoires.

This CDR3 contains 12 residues. Germline CDR1 is SGHVS and CDR2 is FNYEAQ. Between the trimmed V and J ends, which lost 1 base and 5 bases, there was a span of 5 bases. Reverse transcription used roughly 0.45 to 1 ug RNA and random hexamers. TCRdb reanalysed the immunoSEQ multiplex PCR reads using MiXCR and keeps one entry per CDR3 protein. The repertoire holds 160,000 or so distinct CDR3 sequences, approximately 94% seen once, with roughly 0.12% in the top ten. A remark on this clonotype: The antigen is not known.

The chain combines TRBV7-6 with TRBJ1-2; D gene ambiguous. The receptor's source is a human donor with Susac syndrome. Material: CD4+ T cells from PBMCs. The CDR3 reads CASSLGQYGYTF. CDR3 coding DNA: TGTGCCAGCAGCTTAGGGCAATATGGCTACACCTTC. Using reference TRBV7-6 and TRBJ1-2 for the parts outside the CDR3, the full variable domain is GAGVSQSPRYKVTKRGQDVALRCDPISGHVSLYWYRQALGQGPEFLTYFNYEAQQDKSGLPNDRFSAERPEGSISTLTIQRTEQRDSAMYRCASSLGQYGYTFGSGTRLTVV.